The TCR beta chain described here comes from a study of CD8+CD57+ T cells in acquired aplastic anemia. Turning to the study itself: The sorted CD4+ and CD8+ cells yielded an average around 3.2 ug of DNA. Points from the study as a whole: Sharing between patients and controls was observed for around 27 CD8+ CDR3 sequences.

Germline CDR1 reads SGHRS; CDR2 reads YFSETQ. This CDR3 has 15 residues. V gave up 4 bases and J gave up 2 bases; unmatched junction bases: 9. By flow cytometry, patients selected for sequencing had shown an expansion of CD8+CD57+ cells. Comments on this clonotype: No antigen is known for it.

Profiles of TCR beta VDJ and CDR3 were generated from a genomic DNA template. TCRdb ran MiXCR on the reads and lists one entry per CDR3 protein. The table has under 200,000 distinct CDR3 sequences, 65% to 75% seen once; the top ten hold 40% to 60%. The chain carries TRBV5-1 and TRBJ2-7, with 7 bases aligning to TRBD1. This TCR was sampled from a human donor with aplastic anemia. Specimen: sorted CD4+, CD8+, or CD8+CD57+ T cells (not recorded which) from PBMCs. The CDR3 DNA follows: TGCGCCAGCAGCGTTACAGGGGTAAATCCCTACGAGCAGTACTTC. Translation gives CASSVTGVNPYEQYF.